These T cell receptor beta chains were read from a single sample in a study of STAT5B mutations in CD4+ large granular lymphocyte leukemia. TCRdb's table, derived via immunoSEQ multiplex PCR, lists solely in-frame clones and lacks some. This sample has 20,000 or so clones, with approximately 84% found just once. The source material was CD4+ T cells from blood buffy coats. All receptors come from a human donor in good health. Each CDR3 is given with its conserved first and last residue. The order of the fields is D gene, V gene, J gene, CDR3 protein. The D gene is left open where the match is weak.

TRBD2	TRBV6-5	TRBJ2-7	CASSYQREPSEQYF
-	TRBV19	TRBJ1-1	CASSNGPMNTEAFF
-	TRBV25-1	TRBJ2-1	CASGKWYGVINEQFF
TRBD1	TRBV28	TRBJ1-5	CASSLRDRGAQPQHF
-	TRBV18	TRBJ1-1	CASSYNRDTEAFF
TRBD1	TRBV7-9	TRBJ2-1	CASSLWDRDYNEQFF
-	TRBV7-9	TRBJ1-1	CASSLAPMSTEAFF
-	TRBV2	TRBJ2-5	CARGRYQETQYF
-	TRBV6-1	TRBJ2-6	CASSDSQGRNSGANVLTF
-	TRBV14	TRBJ1-1	CASSQAWTANTEAFF
-	TRBV30	TRBJ2-4	CAWTRAVSAKNIQYF
-	TRBV7-9	TRBJ1-2	CASSTANYGYTF
-	TRBV18	TRBJ2-7	CASSPEDPTGRGQYF